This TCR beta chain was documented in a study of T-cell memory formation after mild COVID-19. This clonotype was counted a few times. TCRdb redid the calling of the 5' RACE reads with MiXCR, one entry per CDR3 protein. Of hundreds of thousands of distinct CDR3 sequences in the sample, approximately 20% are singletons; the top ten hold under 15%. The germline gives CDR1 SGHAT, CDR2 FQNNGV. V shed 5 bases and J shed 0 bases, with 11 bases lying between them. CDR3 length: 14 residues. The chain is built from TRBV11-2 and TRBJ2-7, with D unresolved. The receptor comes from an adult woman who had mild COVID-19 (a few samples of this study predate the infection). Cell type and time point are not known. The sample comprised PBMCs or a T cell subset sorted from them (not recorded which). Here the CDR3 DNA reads TGTGCCAGCAGCGAATTAAGCAGCTCCTACGAGCAGTACTTC. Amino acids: CASSELSSSYEQYF.